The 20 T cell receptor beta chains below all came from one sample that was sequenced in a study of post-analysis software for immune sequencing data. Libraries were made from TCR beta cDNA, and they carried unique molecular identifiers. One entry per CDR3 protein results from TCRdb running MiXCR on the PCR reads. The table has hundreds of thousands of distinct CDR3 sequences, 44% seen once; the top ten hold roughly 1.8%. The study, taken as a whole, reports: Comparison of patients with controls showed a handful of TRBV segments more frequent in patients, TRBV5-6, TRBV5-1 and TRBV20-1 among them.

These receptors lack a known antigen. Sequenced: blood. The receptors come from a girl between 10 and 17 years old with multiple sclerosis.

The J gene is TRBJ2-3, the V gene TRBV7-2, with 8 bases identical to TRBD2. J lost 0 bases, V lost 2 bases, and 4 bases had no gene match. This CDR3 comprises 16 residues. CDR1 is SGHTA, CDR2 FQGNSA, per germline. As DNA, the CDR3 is TGTGCCAGCAGCTTACGACGGGGGGGTAGCACAGATACGCAGTATTTT. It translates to CASSLRRGGSTDTQYF.

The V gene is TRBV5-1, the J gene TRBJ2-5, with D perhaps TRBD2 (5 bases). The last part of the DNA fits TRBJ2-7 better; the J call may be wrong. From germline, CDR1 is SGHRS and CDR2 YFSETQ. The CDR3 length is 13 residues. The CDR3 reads CASSLEASNEQYF. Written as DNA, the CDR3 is TGCGCCAGCAGCTTGGAGGCTAGCAACGAGCAGTACTTC.

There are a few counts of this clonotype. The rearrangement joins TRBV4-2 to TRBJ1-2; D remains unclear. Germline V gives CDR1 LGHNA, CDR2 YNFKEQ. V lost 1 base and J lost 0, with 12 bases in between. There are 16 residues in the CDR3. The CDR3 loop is CASSQGLGRSNYGYTF. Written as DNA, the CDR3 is TGTGCCAGCAGCCAAGGGCTGGGTAGATCTAACTATGGCTACACCTTC.

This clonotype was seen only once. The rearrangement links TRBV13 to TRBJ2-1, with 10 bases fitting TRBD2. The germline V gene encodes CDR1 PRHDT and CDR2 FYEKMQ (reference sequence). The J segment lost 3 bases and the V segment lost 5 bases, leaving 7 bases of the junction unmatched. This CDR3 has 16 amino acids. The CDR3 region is CASSQPRTSGYNEQFF. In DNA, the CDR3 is TGTGCCAGCAGCCAACCACGGACTAGCGGCTACAATGAGCAGTTCTTC.

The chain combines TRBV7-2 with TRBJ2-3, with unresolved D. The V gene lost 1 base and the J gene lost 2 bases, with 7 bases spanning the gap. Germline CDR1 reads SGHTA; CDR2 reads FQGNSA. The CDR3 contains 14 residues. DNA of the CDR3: TGTGCCAGCAGCTTAGTCTACCACACAGATACGCAGTATTTT. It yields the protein CASSLVYHTDTQYF.

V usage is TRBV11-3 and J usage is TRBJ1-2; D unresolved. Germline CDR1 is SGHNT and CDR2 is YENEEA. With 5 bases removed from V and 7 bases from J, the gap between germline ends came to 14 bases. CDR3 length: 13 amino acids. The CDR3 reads CASSPRQSRGYTF. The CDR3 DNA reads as TGTGCCAGCAGCCCGAGACAATCGCGTGGCTACACCTTC.

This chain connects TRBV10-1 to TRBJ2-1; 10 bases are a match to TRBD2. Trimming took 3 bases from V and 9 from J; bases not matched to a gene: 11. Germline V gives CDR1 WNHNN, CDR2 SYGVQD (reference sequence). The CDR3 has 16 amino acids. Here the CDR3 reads CASSEKPAGGPGEQFF. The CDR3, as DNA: TGCGCCAGCAGTGAAAAGCCAGCGGGAGGGCCCGGTGAGCAGTTCTTC.

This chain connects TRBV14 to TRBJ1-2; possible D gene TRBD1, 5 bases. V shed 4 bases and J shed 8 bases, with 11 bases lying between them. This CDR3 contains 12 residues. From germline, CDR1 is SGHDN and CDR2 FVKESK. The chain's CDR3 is CASSPRNRGYTF. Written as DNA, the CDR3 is TGTGCCAGCAGCCCAAGGAACAGGGGCTACACCTTC.

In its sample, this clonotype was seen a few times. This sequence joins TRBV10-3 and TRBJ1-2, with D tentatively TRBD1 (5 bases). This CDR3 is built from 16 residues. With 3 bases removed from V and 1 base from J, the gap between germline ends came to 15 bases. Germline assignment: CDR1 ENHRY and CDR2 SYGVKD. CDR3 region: CAISEIGGELNYGYTF. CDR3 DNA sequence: TGTGCCATCAGTGAAATCGGGGGGGAGCTTAACTATGGCTACACCTTC.

CDR3 region: CASSLRSPGIIGTPDYEQYF. The DNA of the CDR3 is TGTGCCAGCAGCTTACGATCCCCCGGAATAATCGGGACGCCCGACTACGAGCAGTACTTC. This rearrangement joins TRBV7-9 to TRBJ2-7, with D perhaps TRBD1 or TRBD2 (5 bases each). This CDR3 has 20 residues. Trimming took 2 bases from V and 3 from J, leaving 29 bases between them. Per the germline V gene, CDR1 is SEHNR and CDR2 is FQNEAQ (reference sequence).

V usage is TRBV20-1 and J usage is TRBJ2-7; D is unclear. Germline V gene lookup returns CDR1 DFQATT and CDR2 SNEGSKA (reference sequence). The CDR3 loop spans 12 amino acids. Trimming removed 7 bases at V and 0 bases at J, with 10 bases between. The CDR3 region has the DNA TGCAGTGAGGAATTCAGCTCCTACGAGCAGTACTTC. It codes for CSEEFSSYEQYF.

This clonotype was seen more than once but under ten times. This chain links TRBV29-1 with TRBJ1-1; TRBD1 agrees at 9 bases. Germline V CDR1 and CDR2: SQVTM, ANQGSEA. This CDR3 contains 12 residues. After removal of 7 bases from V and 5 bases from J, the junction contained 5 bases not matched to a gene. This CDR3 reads CSAGQGRTEAFF. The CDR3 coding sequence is TGCAGCGCCGGACAGGGGCGGACTGAAGCTTTCTTT.

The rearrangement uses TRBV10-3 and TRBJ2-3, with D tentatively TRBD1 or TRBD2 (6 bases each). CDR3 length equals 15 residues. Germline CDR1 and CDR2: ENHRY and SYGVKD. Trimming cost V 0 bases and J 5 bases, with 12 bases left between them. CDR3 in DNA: TGTGCCATCAGTGAGTCGGGGGGCAATGAAGATACGCAGTATTTT. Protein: CAISESGGNEDTQYF.

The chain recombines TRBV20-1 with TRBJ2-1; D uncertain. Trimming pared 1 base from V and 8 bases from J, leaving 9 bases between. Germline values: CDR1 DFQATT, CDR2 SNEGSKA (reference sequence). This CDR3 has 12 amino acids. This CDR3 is CSARAQPDEQFF. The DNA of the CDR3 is TGCAGTGCTAGAGCGCAGCCCGATGAGCAGTTCTTC.

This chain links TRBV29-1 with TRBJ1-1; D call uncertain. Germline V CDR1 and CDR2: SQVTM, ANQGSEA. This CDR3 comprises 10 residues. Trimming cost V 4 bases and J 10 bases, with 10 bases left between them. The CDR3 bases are TGCAGCGTTGCCAACATCGGAGCTTTCTTT. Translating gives CSVANIGAFF.

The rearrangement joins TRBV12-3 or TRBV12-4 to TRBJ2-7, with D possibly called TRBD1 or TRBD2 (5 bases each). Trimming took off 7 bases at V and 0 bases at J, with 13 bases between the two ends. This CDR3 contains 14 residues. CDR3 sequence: CASTRGDGSYEQYF. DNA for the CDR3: TGTGCCAGCACCCGAGGGGACGGCTCCTACGAGCAGTACTTC.

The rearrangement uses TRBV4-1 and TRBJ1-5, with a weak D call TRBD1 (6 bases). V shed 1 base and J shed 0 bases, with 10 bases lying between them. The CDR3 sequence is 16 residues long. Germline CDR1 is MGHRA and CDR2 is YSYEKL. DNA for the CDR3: TGCGCCAGCAGCCAAGGCGGGACATTTAGCAATCAGCCCCAGCATTTT. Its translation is CASSQGGTFSNQPQHF.

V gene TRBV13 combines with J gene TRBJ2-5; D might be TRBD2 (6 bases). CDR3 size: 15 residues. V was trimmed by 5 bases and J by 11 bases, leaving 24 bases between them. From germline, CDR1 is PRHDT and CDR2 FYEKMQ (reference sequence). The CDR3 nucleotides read TGTGCCAGCAGCCCATCCGGCGGGATCGTTGGGGAGCAGTACTTC. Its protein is CASSPSGGIVGEQYF.

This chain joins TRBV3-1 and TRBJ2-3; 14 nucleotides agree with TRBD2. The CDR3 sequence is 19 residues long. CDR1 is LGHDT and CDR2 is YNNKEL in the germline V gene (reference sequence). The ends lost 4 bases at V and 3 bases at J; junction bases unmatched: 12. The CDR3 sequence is CASSRGIGLAGGRTDTQYF. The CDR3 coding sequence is TGTGCCAGCAGCCGGGGGATAGGACTAGCGGGGGGCAGAACAGATACGCAGTATTTT.

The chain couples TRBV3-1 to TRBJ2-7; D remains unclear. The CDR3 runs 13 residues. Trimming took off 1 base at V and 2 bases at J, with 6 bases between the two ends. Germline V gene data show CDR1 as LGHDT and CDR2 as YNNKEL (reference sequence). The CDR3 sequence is CASSQGGPYEQYF. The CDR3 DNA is TGTGCCAGCAGCCAAGGCGGACCCTACGAGCAGTACTTC.